This entry features one T cell receptor beta chain sequence. This CDR3 is built from 15 residues. Germline lookup yields CDR1 LGHDT and CDR2 YNNKEL (reference sequence). Between the trimmed V and J ends, which lost 1 base and 2 bases, there was a span of 12 bases. The record originates from a study of blood T cell repertoires in COVID-19. Study background: COVID-19 samples from acute and convalescent phases originated in the United States, Italy and Spain. PBMCs, B-cell-depleted T cells, or T cells provided the cDNA or gDNA that made up the material.

In the authors' workflow: Reference gene primer amplification yielded estimated nucleated cell counts. The data were produced by immunoSEQ multiplex PCR, yet TCRdb's version contains in-frame clones alone and is incomplete. The V and J calls and the clone size are those of that table, but D and trimming were determined from the DNA. The sample includes roughly 140,000 clones, about 86% seen only once; the top ten take around 3.3%. The chain uses TRBV3-1 (or the pseudogene TRBV3-2) and TRBJ2-7; possibly TRBD2 for D (6 bases). Sequenced sample: peripheral blood. The TCR was taken from an older man with acute or convalescent COVID-19. CDR3 loop: CASSQGLVGTYEQYF. The CDR3 nucleotides read TGTGCCAGCAGCCAAGGACTAGTAGGGACCTACGAGCAGTACTTC.